This T cell receptor beta chain appears in the sequencing data of a study of T-cell reconstitution after alpha-beta-depleted transplantation in children. This clonotype was seen a handful of times. Preparation of the TCRbeta library involved a method that used unique molecular identifiers. TCRdb analysed the PCR reads with MiXCR anew, one entry per CDR3 protein. Of about 610,000 distinct CDR3 sequences in the sample, 10% to 13% were seen once. CDR3 length: 17 residues. V lost 0 bases, J lost 0 bases, and 9 bases lay in between. Germline lookup yields CDR1 LGHNA and CDR2 YSLEER. The source was PBMCs from the stem cell graft donor, collected from the stem cell graft. The TCR was taken from a human donor who donated a stem cell graft to a child with acute myeloid leukemia. The chain recombines TRBV4-3 with TRBJ2-6; no definite D call. Here the CDR3 reads CASSQDLVGSGANVLTF. Here the CDR3 DNA reads TGCGCCAGCAGCCAAGATCTAGTAGGCTCTGGGGCCAACGTCCTGACTTTC.